These 16 T cell receptor beta chains originate from one sample sequenced in a study of blood T cell repertoires in COVID-19. The data were produced by immunoSEQ multiplex PCR, yet TCRdb's version contains in-frame clones alone and is incomplete. The sample lists 140,000 or so clones, 70% to 85% occurring once. Sequenced material: peripheral blood. Source of these receptors: a man aged 55 to 69 with active or convalescent COVID-19.

The chain employs TRBV7-9 and TRBJ1-2; the D is unclear. The length of the CDR3 is 14 residues. The V end was cut by 5 bases, the J end by 4 bases, with 14 bases between. Germline CDR1 SEHNR, CDR2 FQNEAQ (reference sequence). The chain's CDR3 is CASSPIMRSYGYTF. CDR3 DNA: TGTGCCAGCAGCCCCATTATGAGGAGCTATGGCTACACCTTC.

This chain connects TRBV15 to TRBJ2-6; 7 bases agree with TRBD2. CDR1 is LNHNV, CDR2 YYDKDF, per germline (reference sequence). V gave up 6 bases and J gave up 0 bases; unmatched junction bases: 11. This CDR3 contains 18 residues. In DNA, the CDR3 is TGTGCCACCAGGATAGCTACCGGGGGGAGCTCTGGGGCCAACGTCCTGACTTTC. Translating gives CATRIATGGSSGANVLTF.

This clone appeared a single time. The V call is TRBV12-5, the J call TRBJ1-1; D is unresolved. The CDR3 covers 15 residues. Per the germline V gene, CDR1 is LGHNT and CDR2 is FRNRAP. Trimming took 5 bases from V and 1 from J, leaving 14 bases between them. The CDR3 DNA follows: TGTGCTAGTGGTCTAGGAGTCTTGGGGAACACTGAAGCTTTCTTT. This codes for CASGLGVLGNTEAFF.

The rearrangement joins TRBV7-9 to TRBJ1-2, with TRBD1 as a possible D gene (6 bases). This CDR3 comprises 17 residues. The ends were cut back, 7 bases at V and 0 bases at J, with 21 bases in the middle. CDR1 and CDR2 (germline): SEHNR, FQNEAQ (reference sequence). The CDR3 here is CASTLGGGPTSNYGYTF. As DNA, the CDR3 is TGTGCCAGCACCCTCGGGGGGGGCCCTACTTCTAACTATGGCTACACCTTC.

A few counts support this clone. V usage is TRBV24-1 and J usage is TRBJ1-1; D gene ambiguous. Between the trimmed V and J ends, which lost 9 bases and 2 bases, there was a span of 27 bases. This CDR3 is 18 amino acids long. The germline CDR1 and CDR2 sequences are KGHDR and SFDVKD. The CDR3 DNA follows: TGTGCCACCCCTTTCGATCAAAGGAGGGATGGAGGAAACACTGAAGCTTTCTTT. It codes for CATPFDQRRDGGNTEAFF.

The V and J genes are TRBV27 and TRBJ2-3; TRBD2 aligns across 12 bases. With V trimmed by 2 bases and J by 4 bases, 1 base remained unmatched. This CDR3 is 15 amino acids long. Germline-derived CDR1 and CDR2 are MNHEY and SMNVEV (reference sequence). CDR3 region: CASSLLAGGADTQYF. The CDR3 DNA reads TGTGCCAGCAGTTTACTAGCGGGAGGGGCAGATACGCAGTATTTT.

The rearrangement links TRBV27 to TRBJ1-2, with a possible D match to TRBD1 (5 bases). The ends were cut back, 6 bases at V and 7 bases at J, with 18 bases in the middle. CDR1 MNHEY and CDR2 SMNVEV come from the germline V gene (reference sequence). This CDR3 is 14 amino acids long. The DNA for the CDR3 is TGTGCCAGCAGCTCAACCGCAGGGATCTCTGGCTACACCTTC. This translates into CASSSTAGISGYTF.

The chain employs TRBV30 and TRBJ1-4; unclear D gene. The CDR3 is 14 residues long. Germline values: CDR1 GTSNPN, CDR2 SVGIG (reference sequence). Trimming took 1 base from V and 0 from J, leaving 6 bases between them. The CDR3 protein is CAWSEQTTNEKLFF. CDR3 nucleotide sequence: TGTGCCTGGAGTGAACAGACAACTAATGAAAAACTGTTTTTT.

The chain has TRBV18 and TRBJ2-5, with 9 bases aligning to TRBD1. Trimming at V came to 3 bases and at J to 3 bases, leaving 2 bases not matched to a gene. CDR1 and CDR2 from the germline V gene are KGHSH and LQKENI. The CDR3 contains 14 residues. The CDR3, as DNA: TGTGCCAGCTCACCCTGGGACAGGGAAGAGACCCAGTACTTC. Translation gives CASSPWDREETQYF.

The chain has TRBV7-2 and TRBJ2-3; D unresolved. Trimming left V 4 bases short and J 0 bases short, with 8 bases between. This CDR3 spans 14 amino acids. The germline V gene has CDR1 SGHTA and CDR2 FQGNSA. CDR3 nucleotides: TGTGCCAGCAGCTCGCTAGTGAGCACAGATACGCAGTATTTT. It is translated as CASSSLVSTDTQYF.

The V and J genes are TRBV7-2 and TRBJ1-5; tentative D call: TRBD1 (5 bases). This CDR3 is 15 amino acids long. V was shortened by 5 bases and J by 3 bases, with 14 bases between the two germline ends. CDR1 and CDR2 (germline): SGHTA, FQGNSA. The CDR3 region is CASSPMTVPNQPQHF. Written as DNA, the CDR3 is TGTGCCAGCAGCCCAATGACAGTGCCCAATCAGCCCCAGCATTTT.

The chain carries TRBV30 and TRBJ1-4; 11 bases fit TRBD1. Losses at the gene ends were 5 bases for V and 7 bases for J; bases not matched to a gene: 6. This CDR3 region has 14 residues. In germline, CDR1 is GTSNPN, CDR2 SVGIG (reference sequence). The CDR3 region is CAWWTGGKGEKLFF. The CDR3 region has the DNA TGTGCCTGGTGGACAGGGGGCAAAGGTGAAAAACTGTTTTTT.

The chain has TRBV6-5 and TRBJ1-3, with D unclear. The CDR3 sequence is 15 residues long. Germline loops: CDR1 MNHEY, CDR2 SVGAGI. Trimming shortened V by 6 bases and J by 0 bases, and 12 bases separated the two germline ends. The CDR3 protein is CASSPAKSSGNTIYF. CDR3 nucleotides: TGTGCCAGCAGCCCCGCGAAGAGCTCTGGAAACACCATATATTTT.

The chain employs TRBV7-9 and TRBJ2-2; 7 nucleotides line up with TRBD2. The CDR3 sequence is 16 residues long. The V gene's germline CDR1 is SEHNR and CDR2 FQNEAQ (reference sequence). J gave up 5 bases and V 5 bases, and 11 bases lay outside the gene matches. DNA for the CDR3: TGTGCCAGCAGCAAGCAACGGGACTATACTACCGGGGAGCTGTTTTTT. It specifies CASSKQRDYTTGELFF.

This rearrangement joins TRBV6-4 to TRBJ1-3; the match to TRBD1 covers 9 bases. The J segment lost 0 bases and the V segment lost 3 bases, leaving 12 bases of the junction unmatched. CDR1 MRHNA and CDR2 SNTAGT come from the germline V gene. This CDR3 contains 19 residues. The CDR3 is CASSELRDRDSCSGNTIYF. The CDR3, as DNA: TGTGCCAGCAGTGAACTCCGGGACAGGGACTCATGCTCTGGAAACACCATATATTTT.

Only a few counts were recorded for this clone. The V gene is TRBV7-2, the J gene TRBJ1-2, with a tentative D call TRBD1 (5 bases). Germline V lookup: CDR1 SGHTA, CDR2 FQGNSA. V was clipped by 2 bases and J by 5 bases, with 12 bases between them. The length of the CDR3 is 14 residues. The CDR3 protein is CASSLRQLRYGYTF. The DNA of the CDR3 is TGTGCCAGCAGCTTAAGACAGCTTCGATATGGCTACACCTTC.